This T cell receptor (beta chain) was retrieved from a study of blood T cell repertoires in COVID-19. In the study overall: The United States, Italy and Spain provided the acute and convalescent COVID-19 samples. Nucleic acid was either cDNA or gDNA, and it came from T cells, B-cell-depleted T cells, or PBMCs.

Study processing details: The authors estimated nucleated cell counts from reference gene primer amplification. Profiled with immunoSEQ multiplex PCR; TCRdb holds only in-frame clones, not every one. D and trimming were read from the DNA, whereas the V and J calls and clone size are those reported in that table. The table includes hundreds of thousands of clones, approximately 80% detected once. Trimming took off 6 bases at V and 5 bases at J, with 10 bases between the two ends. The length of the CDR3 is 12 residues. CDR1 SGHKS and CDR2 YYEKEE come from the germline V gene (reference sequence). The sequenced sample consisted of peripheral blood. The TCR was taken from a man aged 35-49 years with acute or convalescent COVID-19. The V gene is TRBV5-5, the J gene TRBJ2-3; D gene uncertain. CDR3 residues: CASTFEEDTQYF. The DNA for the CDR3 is TGTGCCAGCACCTTTGAGGAAGATACGCAGTATTTT.